This T cell receptor (beta chain) was captured by sequencing in a study of shared clonotypes between healthy human individuals. Repertoires were generated with immunoSEQ multiplex PCR, while TCRdb's copy carries only in-frame clones and drops some. The sample shows 550,000 to 700,000 clones, approximately 73% of them seen only once. Sequenced input: memory CD4+ T cells sorted from blood. Subset given: CD45RA-negative fraction. The sequence came from a young woman in good health.

The CDR3 here is CASSPYMEKVGNTIYF. For the CDR3, the DNA is TGTGCCAGCTCACCATATATGGAGAAAGTCGGAAACACCATATATTTT. The V call is TRBV18, the J call TRBJ1-3; D is unclear. Trimming cost V 2 bases and J 4 bases, with 15 bases left between them. CDR1 and CDR2 from the germline V gene are KGHSH and LQKENI. This CDR3 spans 16 amino acids.